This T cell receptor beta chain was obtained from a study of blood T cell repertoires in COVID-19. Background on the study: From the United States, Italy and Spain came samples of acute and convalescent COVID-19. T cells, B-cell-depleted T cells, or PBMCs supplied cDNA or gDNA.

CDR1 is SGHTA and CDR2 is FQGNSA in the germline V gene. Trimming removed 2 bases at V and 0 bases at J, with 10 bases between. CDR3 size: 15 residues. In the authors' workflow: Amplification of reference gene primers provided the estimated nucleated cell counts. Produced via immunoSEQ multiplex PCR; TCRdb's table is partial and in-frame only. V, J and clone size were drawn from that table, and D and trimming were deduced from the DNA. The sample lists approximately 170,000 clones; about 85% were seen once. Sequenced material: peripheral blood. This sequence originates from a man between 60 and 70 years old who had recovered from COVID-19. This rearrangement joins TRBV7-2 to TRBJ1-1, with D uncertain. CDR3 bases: TGTGCCAGCAGCTTATCGACACCAATGAACACTGAAGCTTTCTTT. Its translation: CASSLSTPMNTEAFF.